This T cell receptor beta chain was observed in a study of cytomegalovirus exposure and HLA in healthy donors. V lost 0 bases and J lost 5, with 15 bases in between. This CDR3 contains 16 residues. The germline CDR1 and CDR2 sequences are LNHNV and YYDKDF (reference sequence). Measured with immunoSEQ multiplex PCR; TCRdb has only the in-frame clones, and not every one. The sample yields approximately 46,000 clones, 93% seen once. A remark on this clone: Its antigen is undetermined.

Regarding the study as a whole: CMV antigen specificity of a few CMV-associated chains was confirmed in vitro. Reports described diagnosis of cytomegalovirus status by the classifier as highly specific and sensitive.

The receptor's source is a woman between 18 and 29 years old in good health and CMV-seronegative. Source material: PBMCs. The chain links TRBV15 to TRBJ2-3; weak D call: TRBD2 (5 bases). CDR3 residues: CATSRESGAGRDTQYF. The CDR3, as DNA: TGTGCCACCAGCAGAGAATCTGGCGCGGGCAGAGATACGCAGTATTTT.